These 5 T cell receptor beta chains share one sample of origin, sequenced in a study of PD-1 blockade in mismatch repair-deficient tumors. TCRdb's copy holds only in-frame clones and misses some; the assay was immunoSEQ multiplex PCR. This sample has some 49,000 clones; 70% to 85% occur once, and the top ten carry around 3.3%. This material consisted of PBMCs, taken before pembrolizumab treatment. Receptor source: an adult with mismatch repair-deficient cancer.

The chain joins TRBV29-1 to TRBJ2-3; perhaps TRBD2 as D (5 bases). CDR3 length equals 13 residues. Germline V gene sequence: CDR1 SQVTM, CDR2 ANQGSEA. Trimming left V 2 bases short and J 2 bases short, with 8 bases between. CDR3 amino acids: CSVEPAVTDTQYF. The CDR3 nucleotides are TGCAGCGTTGAACCAGCGGTCACAGATACGCAGTATTTT.

The rearrangement uses TRBV11-3 and TRBJ1-1; a weak D match, TRBD1 (6 bases). V shed 5 bases and J shed 4 bases, with 23 bases lying between them. Germline assignment: CDR1 SGHNT and CDR2 YENEEA. This CDR3 has 17 amino acids. The CDR3 coding sequence is TGTGCCAGCAGCACCCAGGATCCGGGGGGCGGGGGCACTGAAGCTTTCTTT. Translating gives CASSTQDPGGGGTEAFF.

The V gene is TRBV5-4, the J gene TRBJ2-2, with 8 bases fitting TRBD2. From germline, CDR1 is SGHNT and CDR2 YYREEE (reference sequence). The CDR3 runs 16 residues. Losses at the gene ends were 5 bases for V and 8 bases for J; bases not matched to a gene: 14. This CDR3 is CASRRRVAGSGGELFF. DNA for the CDR3: TGTGCCAGCAGACGCCGGGTAGCGGGATCCGGTGGGGAGCTGTTTTTT. Full variable domain (remainder filled in from reference TRBV5-4 and TRBJ2-2): ETGVTQSPTHLIKTRGQQVTLRCSSQSGHNTVSWYQQALGQGPQFIFQYYREEENGRGNFPPRFSGLQFPNYSSELNVNALELDDSALYLCASRRRVAGSGGELFFGEGSRLTVL.

This clone was seen more than once but under ten times. V is TRBV30 and J is TRBJ1-4; D not resolved. The germline V gene encodes CDR1 GTSNPN and CDR2 SVGIG (reference sequence). This CDR3 is built from 12 residues. Trimming removed 3 bases from V and 4 bases from J, with 6 bases in between. CDR3 DNA sequence: TGTGCCTGGAGGTCTATTAATGAAAAACTGTTTTTT. Translation: CAWRSINEKLFF.

The CDR3 region has the DNA TGTGCCAGCAGCTCCCTGGGGGACTATAAGTACTTC. This sequence encodes CASSSLGDYKYF. The rearrangement links TRBV2 to TRBJ2-5, with 7 bases identical to TRBD2. The CDR3 is made up of 12 amino acids. V dropped 6 bases and J dropped 12; count of bases not matched to a gene: 10. Germline V gene sequence: CDR1 SNHLY, CDR2 FYNNEI.